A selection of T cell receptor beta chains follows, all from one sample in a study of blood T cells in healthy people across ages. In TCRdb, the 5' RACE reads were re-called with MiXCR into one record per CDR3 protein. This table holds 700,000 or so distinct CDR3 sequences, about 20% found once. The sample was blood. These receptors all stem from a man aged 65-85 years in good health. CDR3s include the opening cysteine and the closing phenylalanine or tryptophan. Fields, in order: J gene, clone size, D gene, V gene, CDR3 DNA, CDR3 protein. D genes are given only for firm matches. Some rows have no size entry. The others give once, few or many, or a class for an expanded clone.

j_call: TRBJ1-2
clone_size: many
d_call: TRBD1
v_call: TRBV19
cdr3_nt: TGTGCCAGTATGGCGGACAGGGAAATCTATGGCTACACCTTC
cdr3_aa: CASMADREIYGYTF

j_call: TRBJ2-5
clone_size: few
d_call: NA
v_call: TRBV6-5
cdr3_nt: TGTGCCAGCAGTTACGGTCCCCCCTTGCTGGAACAAGAGACCCAGTACTTC
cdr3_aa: CASSYGPPLLEQETQYF

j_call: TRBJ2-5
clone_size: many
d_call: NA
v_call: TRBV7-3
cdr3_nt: TGTGCCAGCAGCGAATCCGGGACGTGGGGGGAGACCCAGTACTTC
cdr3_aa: CASSESGTWGETQYF

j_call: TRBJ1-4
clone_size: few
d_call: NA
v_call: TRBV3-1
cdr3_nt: TGTGCCAGCAGCCAATATTCAGGGAGGAATGAAAAACTGTTTTTT
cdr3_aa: CASSQYSGRNEKLFF

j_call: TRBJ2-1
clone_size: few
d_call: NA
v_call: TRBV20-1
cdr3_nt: TGCAGTGCCCCCCCGCCGGTTGCCGGCCATGAGCAGTTCTTC
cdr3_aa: CSAPPPVAGHEQFF

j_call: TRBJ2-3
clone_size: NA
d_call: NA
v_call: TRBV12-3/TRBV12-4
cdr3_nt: TGTGCCAGCAGTTTAGTAGCATGGGAGTTGGGCGAAGATGCGCAGTATTTT
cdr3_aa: CASSLVAWELGEDAQYF

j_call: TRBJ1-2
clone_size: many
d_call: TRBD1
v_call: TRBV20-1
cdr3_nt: TGCAGTGCTAGGCGACAGGGCGCGAATGGCTACACCTTC
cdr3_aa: CSARRQGANGYTF

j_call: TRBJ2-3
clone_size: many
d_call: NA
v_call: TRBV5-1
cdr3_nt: TGCGCCAGCAGCTTGGTGGGCAGCTCGGTGGATACGCAGTATTTT
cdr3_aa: CASSLVGSSVDTQYF

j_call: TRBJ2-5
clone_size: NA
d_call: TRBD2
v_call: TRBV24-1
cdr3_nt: TGTGCCACCAGTCCGGGGGGGGCAGGGTCGATGCGAGAGACCCAGTACTTC
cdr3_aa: CATSPGGAGSMRETQYF

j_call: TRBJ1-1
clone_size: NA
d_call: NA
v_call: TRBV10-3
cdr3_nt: TGTGCCATCAGTGATCAAATCGTCGGGCCGTCTGAAGCTTTCTTT
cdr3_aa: CAISDQIVGPSEAFF

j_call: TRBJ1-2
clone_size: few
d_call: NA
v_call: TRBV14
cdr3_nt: TGTGCCAGCAGCACCGATTACTATGGCTACACCTTC
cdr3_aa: CASSTDYYGYTF

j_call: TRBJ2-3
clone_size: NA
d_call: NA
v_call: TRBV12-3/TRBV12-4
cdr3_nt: TGTGCCAGCAGACCTACCCCAGATACGCAGTATTTT
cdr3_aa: CASRPTPDTQYF

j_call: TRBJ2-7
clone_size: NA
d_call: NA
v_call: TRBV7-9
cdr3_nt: TGTGCCAGCAGCTTAATCCCCGCAACCTCCTACGAGCAGTACTTC
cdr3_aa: CASSLIPATSYEQYF

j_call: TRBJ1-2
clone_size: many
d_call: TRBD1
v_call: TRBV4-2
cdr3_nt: TGTGCCAGCAGCCTTCTCACAGGGGTTGGCTATGGCTACACCTTC
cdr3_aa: CASSLLTGVGYGYTF

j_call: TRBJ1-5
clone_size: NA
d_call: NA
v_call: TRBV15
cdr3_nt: TGTGCCACCAGCTCCGCAAGAAGAAGTAATCAGCCCCAGCATTTT
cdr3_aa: CATSSARRSNQPQHF

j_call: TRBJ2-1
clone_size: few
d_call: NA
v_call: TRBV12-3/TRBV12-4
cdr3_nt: TGTGCCAGTAAGAGCGGTTACGCCTACAATGAGCAGTTCTTC
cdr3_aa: CASKSGYAYNEQFF

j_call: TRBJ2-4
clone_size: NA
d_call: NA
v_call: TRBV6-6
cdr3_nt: TGTGCCAGCGACGGGTCCGGGACCGCAGTAGCCAAAAACATTCAGTACTTC
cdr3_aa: CASDGSGTAVAKNIQYF

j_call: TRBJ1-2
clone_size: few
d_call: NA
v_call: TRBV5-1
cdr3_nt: TGCGCCAGCAGCTTGGGCCAGGCCGCCTTTGGCTATGGCTACACCTTC
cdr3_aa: CASSLGQAAFGYGYTF

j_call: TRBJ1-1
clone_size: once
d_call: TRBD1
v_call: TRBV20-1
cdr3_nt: TGCAGTGCTAGACGGACAGGGAAGCGTGGAGCTTTCTTT
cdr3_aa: CSARRTGKRGAFF

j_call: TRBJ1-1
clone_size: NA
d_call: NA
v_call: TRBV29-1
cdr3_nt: TGCAGCGTTGACTACAGGGCCCTGAACACTGAAGCTTTCTTT
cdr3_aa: CSVDYRALNTEAFF

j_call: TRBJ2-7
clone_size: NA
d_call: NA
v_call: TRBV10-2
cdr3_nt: TGCGCCAGCAGTGATTTGAAATCGGGGAGCTCCTACGAGCAGTACTTC
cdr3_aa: CASSDLKSGSSYEQYF

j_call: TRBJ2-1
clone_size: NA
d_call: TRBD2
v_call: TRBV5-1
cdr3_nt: TGCGCCAGCACGGACGGGGGGGCCATCAATGAGCAGTTCTTC
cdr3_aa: CASTDGGAINEQFF

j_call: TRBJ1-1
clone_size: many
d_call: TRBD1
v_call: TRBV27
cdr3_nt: TGTGCCAGCAGGGCCACAGGGGGTGGGTTCCGGATAACTGAAGCTTTCTTT
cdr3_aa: CASRATGGGFRITEAFF